Following are 32 T cell receptor beta chains from one sample sequenced in a study of cytomegalovirus exposure and HLA in healthy donors. Primers: 60 Vbeta forward and 13 Jbeta reverse. The assay was immunoSEQ multiplex PCR, and TCRdb's table has in-frame clones only and misses some. The top ten clones hold about 0.8% of a sample with under 200,000 clones, around four fifths of them seen once. Sequencing input: PBMCs. The receptors here all came from a woman aged 18-29 years in good health and CMV-seronegative.

This clone was detected a few times. The chain employs TRBV4-2 and TRBJ2-2; 12 bases match TRBD2. The ends lost 0 bases at V and 8 bases at J; junction bases unmatched: 10. This CDR3 has 18 residues. Germline-derived CDR1 and CDR2 are LGHNA and YNFKEQ. CDR3 sequence: CASSQESRTSGIRGELFF. DNA for the CDR3: TGTGCCAGCAGCCAAGAGAGTCGGACTAGCGGGATTAGGGGGGAGCTGTTTTTT.

The chain has TRBV18 and TRBJ2-6; the D gene is possibly TRBD1 (6 bases). This CDR3 is built from 16 residues. Trimming stripped 2 bases from V and 2 bases from J, with 10 bases between. CDR1 KGHSH and CDR2 LQKENI come from the germline V gene. The chain's CDR3 is CASSPSSGAGANVLTF. CDR3 DNA sequence: TGTGCCAGCTCACCATCATCAGGGGCTGGGGCCAACGTCCTGACTTTC.

The chain employs TRBV30 and TRBJ2-3; TRBD2 aligns across 13 bases. Unmatched junction bases numbered 5, after V lost 5 bases and J lost 3 bases. The CDR3 consists of 15 residues. Per germline, CDR1 GTSNPN and CDR2 SVGIG (reference sequence). CDR3 loop: CAWGLAGVSTDTQYF. Here the CDR3 DNA reads TGTGCCTGGGGACTAGCGGGGGTTAGTACAGATACGCAGTATTTT. Variable domain in full (rest from reference TRBV30 and TRBJ2-3): SQTIHQWPATLVQPVGSPLSLECTVEGTSNPNLYWYRQAAGRGLQLLFYSVGIGQISSEVPQNLSASRPQDRQFILSSKKLLLSDSGFYLCAWGLAGVSTDTQYFGPGTRLTVL.

V usage is TRBV6-5 and J usage is TRBJ1-1; D unclear. The CDR3 loop spans 13 amino acids. From germline, CDR1 is MNHEY and CDR2 SVGAGI. V gave up 2 bases and J gave up 4 bases, with 8 bases separating them. This chain's CDR3 is CASSYRRGTEAFF. In nucleotides, the CDR3 is TGTGCCAGCAGTTACCGACGAGGCACTGAAGCTTTCTTT.

The V call is TRBV5-5, the J call TRBJ1-1; D is undetermined. V was clipped by 4 bases and J by 1 base, with 8 bases between them. This CDR3 is built from 13 residues. Per the germline V gene, CDR1 is SGHKS and CDR2 is YYEKEE (reference sequence). This CDR3 reads CASSRRENTEAFF. CDR3 bases: TGTGCCAGCAGCAGGAGGGAGAACACTGAAGCTTTCTTT.

The chain carries TRBV4-2 and TRBJ2-3; D is unclear. Trimming took 1 base from V and 2 from J, leaving 7 bases between them. The CDR3 loop spans 14 amino acids. Germline lookup yields CDR1 LGHNA and CDR2 YNFKEQ. The DNA for the CDR3 is TGTGCCAGCAGCCAAGTACAGTACACAGATACGCAGTATTTT. Residues: CASSQVQYTDTQYF.

This chain uses TRBV7-6 with TRBJ2-2; TRBD2 matches at 8 bases. The CDR3 is made up of 15 amino acids. Per germline, CDR1 SGHVS and CDR2 FNYEAQ. V lost 5 bases, J lost 8 bases, and 10 bases stayed unmatched. CDR3 DNA sequence: TGTGCCAGCAGCCAAGCGGGAGTACCGGCGGGGGAGCTGTTTTTT. It encodes CASSQAGVPAGELFF.

The chain carries TRBV6-5 and TRBJ1-1; D might be TRBD1 (5 bases). The CDR3 spans 13 residues. V lost 7 bases and J lost 1, with 10 bases in between. Germline lookup yields CDR1 MNHEY and CDR2 SVGAGI. CDR3 nucleotide sequence: TGTGCCAGCACCACCGGGGGGAACACTGAAGCTTTCTTT. This encodes CASTTGGNTEAFF.

The chain carries TRBV11-2 and TRBJ1-4; 7 bases match TRBD1. The CDR3 loop spans 17 amino acids. Losses at the gene ends were 2 bases for V and 8 bases for J; bases not matched to a gene: 14. The germline gives CDR1 SGHAT, CDR2 FQNNGV. The CDR3 coding sequence is TGTGCCAGCAGCTTATGGGGAACCGGGACAGACTTCGAAAAACTGTTTTTT. It codes for CASSLWGTGTDFEKLFF. Supplemented by reference TRBV11-2 and TRBJ1-4, the full variable domain reads EAGVAQSPRYKIIEKRQSVAFWCNPISGHATLYWYQQILGQGPKLLIQFQNNGVVDDSQLPKDRFSAERLKGVDSTLKIQPAKLEDSAVYLCASSLWGTGTDFEKLFFGSGTQLSVL.

The chain joins TRBV11-2 to TRBJ2-7; 9 positions match TRBD1. V was pared by 5 bases and J by 6 bases, with 11 bases of the junction left unmatched. This CDR3 region has 15 residues. CDR1 SGHAT and CDR2 FQNNGV come from the germline V gene. The CDR3 loop is CASSTRGTGLAEQYF. The CDR3 nucleotides read TGTGCCAGCAGCACCCGTGGGACAGGGCTTGCCGAGCAGTACTTC.

V and J are TRBV2 and TRBJ2-5, with 10 bases matching TRBD2. V shed 6 bases and J 5 bases; nucleotides not matched to a gene: 15. Germline lookup yields CDR1 SNHLY and CDR2 FYNNEI. The CDR3 length is 17 residues. CDR3 region: CASRNHILAGERETQYF. The CDR3 DNA reads TGTGCCAGCAGGAACCATATCCTAGCGGGAGAGAGGGAGACCCAGTACTTC.

The rearrangement links TRBV27 to TRBJ2-7, with TRBD1 matching over 7 bases. V shed 6 bases, J shed 0 bases, and the junction held 2 bases outside the gene matches. The germline V gene has CDR1 MNHEY and CDR2 SMNVEV (reference sequence). The CDR3 runs to 13 residues. This CDR3 is CASSYRGSYEQYF. Written as DNA, the CDR3 is TGTGCCAGCAGCTACAGGGGCTCCTACGAGCAGTACTTC.

The chain is built from TRBV5-5 and TRBJ2-5, with 7 bases aligning to TRBD2. J was trimmed by 0 bases and V by 1 base; bases with no gene match: 9. From germline, CDR1 is SGHKS and CDR2 YYEKEE (reference sequence). The CDR3 is 17 residues long. The CDR3 reads CASSLSSAGDHQETQYF. In nucleotides, the CDR3 is TGTGCCAGCAGCTTGAGTTCGGCGGGGGACCACCAAGAGACCCAGTACTTC.

The chain joins TRBV27 to TRBJ2-1; 12 positions match TRBD2. The CDR3 consists of 15 residues. With 6 bases clipped from V and 14 bases from J, the junction kept 14 bases outside the gene matches. Germline V gene lookup returns CDR1 MNHEY and CDR2 SMNVEV (reference sequence). The CDR3 region has the DNA TGTGCCAGCAGGGCGGGACTAGCGGGCTCTCCGGCAAAGTTCTTC. Protein: CASRAGLAGSPAKFF.

V is TRBV7-8 and J is TRBJ2-7, with 8 bases fitting TRBD2. The CDR3 length is 16 residues. The ends lost 1 base at V and 0 bases at J; junction bases unmatched: 5. Germline V gene lookup returns CDR1 SGHVS and CDR2 FQNEAQ. CDR3 DNA sequence: TGTGCCAGCAGCTTAGAGGCCAGCGGGAGCTCCTACGAGCAGTACTTC. Translating it yields CASSLEASGSSYEQYF.

Only a few counts were recorded for this clone. This sequence joins TRBV4-1 and TRBJ1-3; D gene ambiguous. The CDR3 contains 15 residues. CDR1 is MGHRA and CDR2 is YSYEKL in the germline V gene. Deletions cut 0 bases from V and 4 bases from J, with 10 bases between. CDR3 amino acids: CASSQEAFGGNTIYF. As DNA, the CDR3 is TGCGCCAGCAGCCAAGAAGCCTTCGGGGGAAACACCATATATTTT.

This clone showed up just a few times. Written as DNA, the CDR3 is TGTGCCAGTAGTATTTTCCAGTACAATGAGCAGTTCTTC. It yields the protein CASSIFQYNEQFF. The chain uses TRBV19 and TRBJ2-1, with D hard to call. Germline-derived CDR1 and CDR2 are LNHDA and SQIVND (reference sequence). The length of the CDR3 is 13 residues. The germline V and J ends were trimmed by 3 bases and 4 bases, with 7 bases remaining between them.

This rearrangement joins TRBV6-5 to TRBJ1-3; no clear D. CDR3 size: 15 residues. From germline, CDR1 is MNHEY and CDR2 SVGAGI. V lost 2 bases to trimming and J lost 4 bases, with 12 bases between them. This CDR3 reads CASSYMRQGGNTIYF. The CDR3 nucleotides read TGTGCCAGCAGTTACATGAGACAAGGAGGAAACACCATATATTTT.

The V call is TRBV28, the J call TRBJ2-7; 8 bases fit TRBD2. Losses at the gene ends were 5 bases for V and 6 bases for J; bases not matched to a gene: 12. The CDR3 covers 15 residues. Germline CDR1 reads MDHEN; CDR2 reads SYDVKM. The CDR3 sequence: CASSAPGLGASEQYF. CDR3 nucleotide sequence: TGTGCCAGCAGTGCCCCGGGACTAGGGGCTTCCGAGCAGTACTTC.

This clone was observed a single time. The V call is TRBV5-6, the J call TRBJ1-1; D unclear. The CDR3 is 13 amino acids. Trimming took 6 bases from V and 11 from J, leaving 20 bases between them. Germline CDR1 SGHDT, CDR2 YYEEEE. CDR3 in amino acids: CASTLRGQSLAFF. The CDR3 nucleotides are TGTGCCAGCACCCTGCGAGGGCAGAGTTTGGCTTTCTTT. Variable domain in full (rest from reference TRBV5-6 and TRBJ1-1): DAGVTQSPTHLIKTRGQQVTLRCSPKSGHDTVSWYQQALGQGPQFIFQYYEEEERQRGNFPDRFSGHQFPNYSSELNVNALLLGDSALYLCASTLRGQSLAFFGQGTRLTVV.

The chain is built from TRBV7-8 and TRBJ1-1; a weak D match, TRBD1 (6 bases). The CDR3 is 14 residues long. Deletions cut 4 bases from V and 5 bases from J, with 14 bases between. Germline assignment: CDR1 SGHVS and CDR2 FQNEAQ. CDR3 region: CASSSSQGWTEAFF. CDR3 in DNA: TGTGCCAGCAGCTCATCACAGGGTTGGACTGAAGCTTTCTTT.

The gene calls are TRBV9 and TRBJ2-6; 8 bases line up with TRBD1. Trimming at V came to 3 bases and at J to 3 bases, leaving 11 bases not matched to a gene. This CDR3 is built from 18 residues. Germline V gene sequence: CDR1 SGDLS, CDR2 YYNGEE. In nucleotides, the CDR3 is TGTGCCAGCAGCGGGGAAGTACAGGGGGTCTTTGGGGCCAACGTCCTGACTTTC. Translation: CASSGEVQGVFGANVLTF.

Many counts were recorded for this clone. The chain is built from TRBV6-6 and TRBJ1-2, with 10 bases identical to TRBD1. V lost 5 bases and J lost 6; bases outside the gene matches: 6. From germline, CDR1 is MNHNY and CDR2 SVGAGI (reference sequence). CDR3 size: 14 residues. The DNA for the CDR3 is TGTGCCAGCAGTCCTCGTGGACAGGGGGATGGCTACACCTTC. This codes for CASSPRGQGDGYTF.

This clone was detected only a few times. The chain has TRBV5-4 and TRBJ2-1; D gene unclear. In germline, CDR1 is SGHNT, CDR2 YYREEE (reference sequence). Trimming cost V 2 bases and J 1 base, with 4 bases left between them. The CDR3 consists of 13 residues. The CDR3 DNA follows: TGTGCCAGCAGCTTCGGTTCCTACAATGAGCAGTTCTTC. The encoded protein is CASSFGSYNEQFF.

The chain links TRBV2 to TRBJ2-5; TRBD2 matches 14 bases. V shed 7 bases, J shed 9 bases, and the junction held 10 bases outside the gene matches. The CDR3 is made up of 15 amino acids. CDR1 is SNHLY and CDR2 is FYNNEI in the germline V gene. The CDR3 loop reads CASITTSGGASAQYF. CDR3 DNA sequence: TGTGCCAGCATTACGACTAGCGGGGGGGCTTCGGCCCAGTACTTC.

This chain links TRBV7-9 with TRBJ2-2; TRBD2 matches 8 bases. The CDR3 loop spans 15 amino acids. Germline V gene lookup returns CDR1 SEHNR and CDR2 FQNEAQ (reference sequence). The J segment lost 5 bases and the V segment lost 3 bases, leaving 5 bases of the junction unmatched. The CDR3 DNA follows: TGTGCCAGCAGCTTCGGGGGGGCCCCTACCGGGGAGCTGTTTTTT. Translation gives CASSFGGAPTGELFF.

Written as DNA, the CDR3 is TGTGCCAGCAGTTTACCACAGGGGGCTTTGGATGAGCAGTTCTTC. Protein: CASSLPQGALDEQFF. The chain employs TRBV28 and TRBJ2-1; 9 bases agree with TRBD1. This CDR3 has 15 amino acids. The V segment lost 2 bases and the J segment 8 bases; nucleotides outside the gene matches: 7. CDR1 is MDHEN and CDR2 is SYDVKM in the germline V gene.

This rearrangement joins TRBV7-2 to TRBJ1-5; 8 nucleotides align to TRBD1. Germline CDR1 is SGHTA and CDR2 is FQGNSA. CDR3 length: 16 amino acids. The junction had 6 bases not matched to a gene; V was cut back by 1 base and J by 4 bases. The CDR3 sequence is CASSLGQGPPNQPQHF. The CDR3 DNA reads TGTGCCAGCAGCTTAGGACAGGGGCCCCCGAATCAGCCCCAGCATTTT. The full variable domain, its missing parts supplied by reference TRBV7-2 and TRBJ1-5, is GAGVSQSPSNKVTEKGKDVELRCDPISGHTALYWYRQSLGQGLEFLIYFQGNSAPDKSGLPSDRFSAERTGGSVSTLTIQRTQQEDSAVYLCASSLGQGPPNQPQHFGDGTRLSIL.

The table lists this clone with a count of one. The CDR3 nucleotides read TGTGCCAGCAGCGCCCGACAGGGGCGAACTGGAAACACCATATATTTT. Amino acids: CASSARQGRTGNTIYF. The chain combines TRBV9 with TRBJ1-3, with 8 bases identical to TRBD1. Germline lookup yields CDR1 SGDLS and CDR2 YYNGEE. Losses at the gene ends were 3 bases for V and 2 bases for J; bases not matched to a gene: 7. The CDR3 extends over 16 amino acids.

This chain links TRBV6-6 with TRBJ1-6; a possible D gene is TRBD1 (5 bases). The CDR3 contains 14 residues. V was cut by 5 bases and J by 7 bases, with 12 bases left in between. The germline CDR1 and CDR2 sequences are MNHNY and SVGAGI (reference sequence). In nucleotides, the CDR3 is TGTGCCAGCAGTGGAGGGACCTCCAATTCACCCCTCCACTTT. Protein: CASSGGTSNSPLHF.

The V and J genes are TRBV20-1 and TRBJ2-5; D ambiguous. This CDR3 is 11 amino acids long. V was trimmed by 3 bases and J by 5 bases, leaving 7 bases between them. CDR1 and CDR2 (germline): DFQATT, SNEGSKA (reference sequence). This CDR3 reads CSASRSETQYF. The CDR3 DNA follows: TGCAGTGCTAGTCGTTCGGAGACCCAGTACTTC.

The DNA for the CDR3 is TGTGCCAGCAGCTTATTGGGGGAGGGCGAGCAGTACTTC. Its protein product is CASSLLGEGEQYF. The chain combines TRBV11-3 with TRBJ2-7, with 7 bases matching TRBD2. Germline V gene lookup returns CDR1 SGHNT and CDR2 YENEEA. This CDR3 spans 13 amino acids. V lost 2 bases, J lost 6 bases, and 4 bases stayed unmatched.